The clone carrying this T cell receptor (beta chain) was recorded a few times. The sample comes from a study of T-cell reconstitution after alpha-beta-depleted transplantation in children. The V end lost 0 bases, the J end lost 1 base, and 15 bases lay between the germline ends. This CDR3 has 17 residues. From germline, CDR1 is SQVTM and CDR2 ANQGSEA. Unique molecular identifiers were used in preparing the TCRbeta library. From the PCR reads, TCRdb called clonotypes with MiXCR, one entry per CDR3 protein. The data show about 540,000 distinct CDR3 sequences, about 16% seen once. The sample here was PBMCs from the stem cell graft donor, taken from the stem cell graft. This receptor was obtained from a human donor who donated a stem cell graft to a child with acute lymphoblastic leukemia. The chain links TRBV29-1 to TRBJ2-2; D tentatively fits TRBD1 or TRBD2 (6 bases each). CDR3 sequence: CSVEDRGQPLNTGELFF. CDR3 DNA: TGCAGCGTTGAAGATCGGGGGCAGCCATTGAACACCGGGGAGCTGTTTTTT.